Following are 17 T cell receptor beta chains from one sample sequenced in a study of cytomegalovirus exposure and HLA in healthy donors. The study ran its PCR with 60 Vbeta and 13 Jbeta primers. Sequencing used immunoSEQ multiplex PCR; TCRdb keeps in-frame clones, though not all of them. Found here are approximately 60,000 clones, roughly four fifths of them singletons; the top ten hold roughly 1.5%. Sequenced sample: PBMCs. These receptors originate from a man aged 25 to 40 in good health and CMV-seronegative.

The chain is built from TRBV4-1 and TRBJ1-5, with D perhaps matching TRBD1 (6 bases). Germline assignment: CDR1 MGHRA and CDR2 YSYEKL. CDR3 size: 16 residues. Trimming took 0 bases from V and 0 from J, leaving 9 bases between them. CDR3 amino acids: CASSQEWDISNQPQHF. The DNA of the CDR3 is TGCGCCAGCAGCCAAGAGTGGGACATTAGCAATCAGCCCCAGCATTTT.

The chain couples TRBV11-2 to TRBJ2-7; weak D call: TRBD1 (6 bases). This CDR3 has 14 residues. The germline CDR1 and CDR2 sequences are SGHAT and FQNNGV. Trimming cost V 4 bases and J 9 bases, with 19 bases left between them. The DNA for the CDR3 is TGTGCCAGCAGCTCAATCAGGACAGAAGTAGGGCAGTACTTC. Translated: CASSSIRTEVGQYF. Full variable domain (rest looked up from reference TRBV11-2 and TRBJ2-7): EAGVAQSPRYKIIEKRQSVAFWCNPISGHATLYWYQQILGQGPKLLIQFQNNGVVDDSQLPKDRFSAERLKGVDSTLKIQPAKLEDSAVYLCASSSIRTEVGQYFGPGTRLTVT.

This chain uses TRBV4-3 with TRBJ2-7, with TRBD1 identical over 7 bases. Germline lookup yields CDR1 LGHNA and CDR2 YSLEER. The length of the CDR3 is 16 residues. V lost 0 bases, J lost 3 bases, and 8 bases stayed unmatched. The CDR3 loop reads CASSQDWTGQYYEQYF. For the CDR3, the DNA is TGCGCCAGCAGCCAAGATTGGACAGGACAATACTACGAGCAGTACTTC.

The genes are TRBV5-6 and TRBJ1-4; maybe TRBD1 (5 bases). V was cut by 6 bases and J by 7 bases, with 25 bases left in between. Germline values: CDR1 SGHDT, CDR2 YYEEEE. CDR3 size: 17 residues. The CDR3 nucleotides are TGTGCCAGCACCGCCGCGCGAAGGGGCTTTCGAGGTGAAAAACTGTTTTTT. Protein product: CASTAARRGFRGEKLFF.

The count of this clone is one. This CDR3 is CASSPGAGGPGETQYF. DNA for the CDR3: TGCGCCAGCAGCCCGGGAGCGGGAGGGCCCGGGGAGACCCAGTACTTC. The genes are TRBV5-1 and TRBJ2-5; 10 nucleotides match TRBD2. CDR3 length: 16 amino acids. Germline V lookup: CDR1 SGHRS, CDR2 YFSETQ. The V segment lost 4 bases and the J segment 5 bases; nucleotides outside the gene matches: 11.

The rearrangement uses TRBV18 and TRBJ1-2; 7 positions match TRBD1. In germline, CDR1 is KGHSH, CDR2 LQKENI. This CDR3 is 14 amino acids long. V shed 3 bases and J 7 bases; nucleotides not matched to a gene: 8. CDR3 bases: TGTGCCAGCTCACCGCAGGGGGACAGCGGTGGCTACACCTTC. Translated, it gives CASSPQGDSGGYTF.

The rearrangement links TRBV11-2 to TRBJ1-1; TRBD1 is a possible D gene (5 bases). V was cut by 5 bases and J by 8 bases, with 12 bases left in between. CDR3 length: 12 residues. Germline V gene data show CDR1 as SGHAT and CDR2 as FQNNGV. The CDR3 DNA reads as TGTGCCAGCAGCCCCTCGCGGACAGAAGCTTTCTTT. Protein: CASSPSRTEAFF.

This chain joins TRBV7-2 and TRBJ1-1, with a tentative D call TRBD1 (6 bases). Germline V lookup: CDR1 SGHTA, CDR2 FQGNSA. The length of the CDR3 is 15 residues. The V gene lost 5 bases and the J gene lost 3 bases, with 16 bases spanning the gap. The CDR3 nucleotides read TGTGCCAGCAGCCCTACAGGGAGACTGGACACTGAAGCTTTCTTT. Its translation is CASSPTGRLDTEAFF.

The V and J genes are TRBV27 and TRBJ2-1; 12 bases map to TRBD2. The germline V gene has CDR1 MNHEY and CDR2 SMNVEV (reference sequence). V shed 4 bases, J shed 8 bases, and the junction held 6 bases outside the gene matches. The CDR3 covers 15 residues. CDR3 in DNA: TGTGCCAGCAGTTCTCTAGCGGGGGGGGAATATGAGCAGTTCTTC. Translated, it gives CASSSLAGGEYEQFF.

Only one count was recorded for this clone. The chain is built from TRBV5-1 and TRBJ1-3, with D possibly matching TRBD1 (5 bases). The V and J ends lost 4 bases and 4 bases respectively, with 9 bases between them. The V gene's germline CDR1 is SGHRS and CDR2 YFSETQ. This CDR3 has 13 residues. Here the CDR3 reads CASSQGYGNTIYF. The DNA for the CDR3 is TGCGCCAGCAGCCAGGGATACGGAAACACCATATATTTT.

This chain connects TRBV30 to TRBJ2-1; TRBD1 matches 8 bases. Germline lookup yields CDR1 GTSNPN and CDR2 SVGIG (reference sequence). The CDR3 extends over 15 amino acids. After removal of 2 bases from V and 9 bases from J, the junction contained 12 bases not matched to a gene. The CDR3 DNA is TGTGCCTGGAGTAGGCCCGGTCAGGGGGCGTTTGAGCAGTTCTTC. This codes for CAWSRPGQGAFEQFF.

The DNA for the CDR3 is TGTGCCACCAGCAACCACGGGACAGGGGCCTTCTATAGCAATCAGCCCCAGCATTTT. Residues: CATSNHGTGAFYSNQPQHF. V usage is TRBV15 and J usage is TRBJ1-5; 10 positions agree with TRBD1. Germline trimming cut 4 bases from V and 0 bases from J; bases unmatched to any gene: 12. Germline V gene data show CDR1 as LNHNV and CDR2 as YYDKDF (reference sequence). The CDR3 contains 19 residues.

The chain carries TRBV29-1 and TRBJ2-5; 8 bases map to TRBD1. TRBJ2-7 explains the end of the DNA better; the J call may be wrong. The CDR3 length is 15 residues. The V gene's germline CDR1 is SQVTM and CDR2 ANQGSEA. This CDR3 reads CSVRLGQESSYEQYF. The CDR3 DNA follows: TGCAGCGTTCGTCTGGGACAGGAGAGCTCCTACGAGCAGTACTTC.

The V call is TRBV25-1, the J call TRBJ1-6, with D tentatively TRBD1 (5 bases). Germline V gene lookup returns CDR1 MGHDK and CDR2 SYGVNS. The CDR3 has 16 amino acids. V lost 6 bases, J lost 6 bases, and 18 bases lay in between. In DNA form, the CDR3 reads TGTGCCAGCAGCCTACTTATCGGCGGGGGTAATTCACCCCTCCACTTT. Translating gives CASSLLIGGGNSPLHF.

This clone occurred once. The CDR3 loop reads CASSQDLPGSYALREQFF. The CDR3 nucleotides are TGCGCCAGCAGCCAAGACCTGCCGGGTAGCTATGCTCTCCGGGAGCAGTTCTTC. V and J are TRBV4-3 and TRBJ2-1; D is ambiguous. Trimming removed 0 bases at V and 10 bases at J, with 25 bases between. The germline V gene has CDR1 LGHNA and CDR2 YSLEER. The CDR3 loop spans 18 amino acids.

The chain links TRBV11-2 to TRBJ2-7; maybe TRBD1 (5 bases). The CDR3 is made up of 16 amino acids. Between the trimmed V and J ends, which lost 6 bases and 5 bases, there was a span of 23 bases. Germline lookup yields CDR1 SGHAT and CDR2 FQNNGV. In DNA form, the CDR3 reads TGTGCCAGCAGTTCAACAGGCCCAGCGAGATCCCACGAGCAGTACTTC. This sequence encodes CASSSTGPARSHEQYF.

The chain employs TRBV27 and TRBJ2-1; D not resolved. CDR3 length: 13 residues. The V and J ends lost 8 bases and 0 bases respectively, with 8 bases between them. Germline lookup yields CDR1 MNHEY and CDR2 SMNVEV (reference sequence). CDR3 loop: CASSLSSYNEQFF. The CDR3 region has the DNA TGTGCCAGCTCTCTGAGCTCCTACAATGAGCAGTTCTTC.